This paragraph reports one TCR beta chain. Its antigen remains unidentified. The data were taken from a study of OX40 agonist ivuxolimab in advanced cancers. The study's findings and limits: In the 0.1 to 3.0 mg/kg range, CD4+ and CD8+ blood T cells had expanded clonally by week 6.

The CDR3 contains 16 residues. V lost 6 bases and J lost 0, with 17 bases in between. Sequencing used immunoSEQ multiplex PCR; TCRdb keeps in-frame clones, though not all of them. The sample consists of tens of thousands of clones, approximately 92% of them appearing once. The sequence was obtained from an adult with an advanced solid tumor such as melanoma, head and neck, liver or kidney cancer. Specimen: CD4+ or CD8+ T cells sorted from blood, collected in a trial of the OX40 agonist ivuxolimab. The chain uses TRBV23-1 and TRBJ2-5; D ambiguous. TRBV23-1 is an ORF for which the function is uncertain. The CDR3 is CASRTLWPLYQETQYF. CDR3 coding DNA: TGCGCCAGCAGGACTCTGTGGCCCTTGTACCAAGAGACCCAGTACTTC.